The clone carrying this T cell receptor (beta chain) was seen a few times. Its matching antigen is unknown. The junction does not match germline at one end; this may be a read error. This entry comes from a study of T cell repertoires in cytomegalovirus infection. Study details: Public TCR beta signature analysis indicated the presence of both CMV infection and matching HLA type. Study results and caveats: Identification of carriers of CMV plus the relevant HLA was performed using cumulative public TCR beta family frequency. CMV-specific HLA-C-restricted TCR beta clonotypes dominated the ex vivo response.

This CDR3 contains 14 residues. CDR1 PRHDT and CDR2 FYEKMQ come from the germline V gene (reference sequence). TCRdb called the reads again in MiXCR, with one record for every CDR3 protein. The sample holds roughly 640,000 distinct CDR3 sequences, roughly 24% seen once. The rearrangement links TRBV13 to TRBJ1-1; D is unclear. Sequencing used CD8+ T cells from PBMCs. This receptor was identified in a human donor in good health (CMV status not recorded). Some clones in this sample may be carry-over from other donors' samples. The CDR3: CASGFGQMNTEAFF. The CDR3 coding sequence is TGTGCCAGCGGCTTCGGGCAGATGAACACTGAAGCTTTCTTT.